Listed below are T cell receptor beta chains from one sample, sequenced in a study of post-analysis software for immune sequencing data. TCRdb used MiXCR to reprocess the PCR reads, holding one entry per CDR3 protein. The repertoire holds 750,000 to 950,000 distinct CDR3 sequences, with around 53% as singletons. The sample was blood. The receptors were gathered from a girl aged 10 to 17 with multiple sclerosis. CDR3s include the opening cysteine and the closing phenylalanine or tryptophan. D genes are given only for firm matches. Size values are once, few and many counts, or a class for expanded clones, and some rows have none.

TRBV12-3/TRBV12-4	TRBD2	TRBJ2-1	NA	TGTGCCAGCAGGCCCGCGTCGGCGGGACTAGCGGGTTACAATGAGCAGTTCTTC	CASRPASAGLAGYNEQFF
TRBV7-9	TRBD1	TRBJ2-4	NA	TGTGCCAGCAGCTTGGGACAGGGTATTCAGTACTTC	CASSLGQGIQYF
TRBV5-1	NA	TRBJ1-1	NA	TGCGTCAGCAGCTTGGCCGGGGTGCGGAACACTGAAGCTTTCTTT	CVSSLAGVRNTEAFF
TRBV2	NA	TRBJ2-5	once	TGTGCCAGCAACAGTCAGGACAGACAAGAGACCCAGTACTTC	CASNSQDRQETQYF
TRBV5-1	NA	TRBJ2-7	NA	TGCGCCAGCAGCTTGGAGGGTGGGCTGAGCTACGAGCAGTACTTC	CASSLEGGLSYEQYF
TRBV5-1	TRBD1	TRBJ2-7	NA	TGCGCCAGCAGCTTCACAGGGGGCCTCGTATACGAGCAGTACTTC	CASSFTGGLVYEQYF
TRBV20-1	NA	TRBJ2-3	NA	TGCAGTGCCCTTTGGGGAGCGGGCACAGATACGCAGTATTTT	CSALWGAGTDTQYF
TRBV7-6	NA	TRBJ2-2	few	TGTGCCGGCAGCCCCGTGAGGGAAAGCACCGGGGAGCTGTTTTTT	CAGSPVRESTGELFF
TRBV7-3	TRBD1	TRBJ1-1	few	TGTGCCAGCAGCGAAGGGACAGGGGGTGCACGGGCTTTCTTT	CASSEGTGGARAFF
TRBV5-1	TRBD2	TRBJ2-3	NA	TGCGCCAGCAGCTTGGATCGTAGGGCGGGGGTTACAGATACGCAGTATTTT	CASSLDRRAGVTDTQYF
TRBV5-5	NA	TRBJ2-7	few	TGTGCCAGCAGCTTAATCCGGGACTACGAGCAGTACTTC	CASSLIRDYEQYF
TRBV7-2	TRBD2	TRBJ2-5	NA	TGTGCCAGCAGCCGGGCTAGCGGAGAGACCCAGTACTTC	CASSRASGETQYF
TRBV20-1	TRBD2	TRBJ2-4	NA	TGCAGTGCTAGACGAGCGGGGGAAAACATTCAGTACTTC	CSARRAGENIQYF
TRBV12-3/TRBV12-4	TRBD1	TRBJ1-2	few	TGTGCCAGCAGATCTACAGGGGTGAGAGGCTATGGCTACACCTTC	CASRSTGVRGYGYTF
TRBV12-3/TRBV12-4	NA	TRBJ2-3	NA	TGTGCCAGCAGTCACCGCCCAGGGGCGCGAACCCCAGATACGCAGTATTTT	CASSHRPGARTPDTQYF